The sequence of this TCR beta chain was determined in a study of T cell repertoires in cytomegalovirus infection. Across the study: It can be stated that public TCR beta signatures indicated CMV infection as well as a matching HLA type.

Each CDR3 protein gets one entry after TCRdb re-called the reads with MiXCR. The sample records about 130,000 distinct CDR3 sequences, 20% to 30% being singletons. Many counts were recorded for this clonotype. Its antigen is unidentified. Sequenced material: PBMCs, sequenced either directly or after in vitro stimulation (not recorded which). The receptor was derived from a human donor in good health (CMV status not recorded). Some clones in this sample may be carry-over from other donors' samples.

CDR3 loop: CASSSQSGGGITNEQFF. The CDR3, as DNA: TGTGCCAGCAGCTCACAAAGCGGAGGGGGCATAACCAATGAGCAGTTCTTC. The V call is TRBV7-2, the J call TRBJ2-1, with D possibly matching TRBD1 (7 bases). CDR1 is SGHTA and CDR2 is FQGNSA in the germline V gene. V lost 4 bases and J 6 bases, leaving 22 bases between the germline ends. This CDR3 contains 17 residues.